The 11 T cell receptor beta chains below were found in one sample sequenced in a study of blood T cell repertoires in COVID-19. The repertoire was sequenced with immunoSEQ multiplex PCR; TCRdb's copy has only in-frame clones and lacks some. Of roughly 250,000 clones listed, about 85% are singletons. Sequenced material: PBMCs or T cells enriched from blood (not recorded which). The receptors were sampled from a woman aged 30 to 39 with acute COVID-19.

As concerns this clone: The junction differs from germline at one of its ends, possibly a read error. The chain carries TRBV19 and TRBJ1-2; D not resolved. CDR3 size: 15 residues. CDR1 and CDR2 (germline): LNHDA, SQIVND (reference sequence). This CDR3 reads CAARPDRNPNSGYTF. The CDR3, as DNA: TGTGCCGCGCGGCCGGATCGAAATCCGAACTCTGGCTACACCTTC.

The rearrangement links TRBV6-5 to TRBJ2-5; D might be TRBD1 (6 bases). The CDR3 length is 13 residues. Germline V lookup: CDR1 MNHEY, CDR2 SVGAGI. Trimming took 2 bases from V and 10 from J, leaving 14 bases between them. This CDR3 is CASSYPGTSRQYF. CDR3 in DNA: TGTGCCAGCAGTTACCCCGGGACATCCCGCCAGTACTTC.

The CDR3, as DNA: TGCGCCAGCAGCTCGACCCCGGGACAGGGGAGCTCCTATAATTCACCCCTCCACTTT. Residues: CASSSTPGQGSSYNSPLHF. The rearrangement uses TRBV5-1 and TRBJ1-6, with 10 bases fitting TRBD1. Trimming cost V 3 bases and J 0 bases; bases outside gene matches: 9. Germline loops: CDR1 SGHRS, CDR2 YFSETQ. The CDR3 sequence is 19 residues long.

This rearrangement joins TRBV19 to TRBJ2-1; TRBD2 aligns across 7 bases. The germline CDR1 and CDR2 sequences are LNHDA and SQIVND (reference sequence). The ends lost 10 bases at V and 8 bases at J; junction bases unmatched: 11. The CDR3 runs 13 residues. CDR3 region: CATNQGGGDEQFF. The DNA for the CDR3 is TGTGCCACTAATCAGGGTGGGGGGGATGAGCAGTTCTTC.

The genes are TRBV4-1 and TRBJ1-2, with no clear D. V lost 0 bases to trimming and J lost 3 bases, with 11 bases between them. Germline lookup yields CDR1 MGHRA and CDR2 YSYEKL. The length of the CDR3 is 15 residues. CDR3 loop: CASSQDFQDYYGYTF. Written as DNA, the CDR3 is TGCGCCAGCAGCCAAGATTTCCAGGACTACTATGGCTACACCTTC.

A word on this clone: A read error is possible here, since a much larger clone lies one base away. The V and J genes are TRBV5-6 and TRBJ1-5, with 8 bases fitting TRBD1. The V gene's germline CDR1 is SGHDT and CDR2 YYEEEE. J lost 4 bases, V lost 4 bases, and 1 base had no gene match. The CDR3 is 13 amino acids. CDR3: CASSRDRNQPQHF. CDR3 nucleotide sequence: TGTGCCAGCAGCCGGGACAGGAATCAGCCCCAGCATTTT. Drawing the rest from reference TRBV5-6 and TRBJ1-5, the complete variable domain is DAGVTQSPTHLIKTRGQQVTLRCSPKSGHDTVSWYQQALGQGPQFIFQYYEEEERQRGNFPDRFSGHQFPNYSSELNVNALLLGDSALYLCASSRDRNQPQHFGDGTRLSIL.

The chain carries TRBV5-8 and TRBJ1-6; no firm D call. This CDR3 is built from 15 residues. Trimming took 2 bases from V and 1 from J, leaving 7 bases between them. Looked up from germline, CDR1 is SGHTS and CDR2 is YDEGEE. The CDR3 reads CASSLRGSYNSPLHF. The CDR3 region has the DNA TGTGCCAGCAGCTTACGCGGGTCCTATAATTCACCCCTCCACTTT. The whole variable domain, filled in from reference TRBV5-8 and TRBJ1-6, reads EAGVTQSPTHLIKTRGQQATLRCSPISGHTSVYWYQQALGLGLQFLLWYDEGEERNRGNFPPRFSGRQFPNYSSELNVNALELEDSALYLCASSLRGSYNSPLHFGNGTRLTVT.

This chain uses TRBV12-5 with TRBJ2-2; TRBD2 agrees at 9 bases. The V segment lost 3 bases and the J segment 1 base; nucleotides outside the gene matches: 3. The germline gives CDR1 LGHNT, CDR2 FRNRAP. The CDR3 length is 16 residues. DNA for the CDR3: TGTGCTAGTGGTTTCCCAGCGGGGGGGAACACCGGGGAGCTGTTTTTT. Amino acids: CASGFPAGGNTGELFF.

V is TRBV29-1 and J is TRBJ2-1, with 11 bases lining up with TRBD2. This CDR3 is built from 14 residues. The V segment lost 7 bases and the J segment 5 bases; nucleotides outside the gene matches: 7. Germline CDR1 reads SQVTM; CDR2 reads ANQGSEA. The CDR3 nucleotides are TGCAGCGGGACTAGCGGGTCGAGGAACAATGAGCAGTTCTTC. Amino acid sequence: CSGTSGSRNNEQFF.

This clone was found a few times. V and J are TRBV7-8 and TRBJ1-1, with D maybe TRBD1 (5 bases). Between the trimmed V and J ends, which lost 1 base and 1 base, there was a span of 13 bases. CDR1 is SGHVS and CDR2 is FQNEAQ in the germline V gene. The length of the CDR3 is 16 residues. The CDR3 loop reads CASSLDGGSANTEAFF. CDR3 coding DNA: TGTGCCAGCAGCTTAGATGGGGGGTCAGCGAACACTGAAGCTTTCTTT.

The genes are TRBV5-4 and TRBJ2-1; 7 bases are shared with TRBD2. Unmatched junction bases numbered 8, after V lost 2 bases and J lost 0 bases. This CDR3 is 17 amino acids long. CDR1 and CDR2 (germline): SGHNT, YYREEE (reference sequence). CDR3 in amino acids: CASSFGASSGSYNEQFF. CDR3 sequence (DNA): TGTGCCAGCAGCTTTGGGGCGTCTAGCGGCTCCTACAATGAGCAGTTCTTC.